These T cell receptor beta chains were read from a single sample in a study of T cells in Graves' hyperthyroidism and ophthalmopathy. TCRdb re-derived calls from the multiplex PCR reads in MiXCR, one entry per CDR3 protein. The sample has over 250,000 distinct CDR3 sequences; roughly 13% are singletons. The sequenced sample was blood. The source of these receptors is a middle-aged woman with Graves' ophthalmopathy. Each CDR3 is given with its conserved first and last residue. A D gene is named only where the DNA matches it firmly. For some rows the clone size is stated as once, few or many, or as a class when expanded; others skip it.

TGTGCCAGCAGCCCCTTCCTGACTAGCGGCCACGAGCAGTACTTC | CASSPFLTSGHEQYF | TRBV3-1 | TRBD2 | TRBJ2-7 | 15 | many
TGTGCCACCAGTCTAGGCACCGGGGAGCTGTTTTTT | CATSLGTGELFF | TRBV24-1 | . | TRBJ2-2 | 12 | many
TGTGCCAGCAGTTTATTGGGGGGGGGAAGCGGGCAGTTCTTC | CASSLLGGGSGQFF | TRBV12-3/TRBV12-4 | TRBD2 | TRBJ2-1 | 14 | few
TGTGCCAGCAGTTACTCAACGGTGTCTGCCAAAAATGAGCAGTTCTTC | CASSYSTVSAKNEQFF | TRBV6-5 | . | TRBJ2-1 | 16 | many
TGCAGTGCTATCTTGACAGGGGGGTATGGCTACACCTTC | CSAILTGGYGYTF | TRBV20-1 | TRBD1 | TRBJ1-2 | 13 | many
TGCAGTGCTTACTTGGGACAGGGACACCAGCCCCAGCATTTT | CSAYLGQGHQPQHF | TRBV20-1 | TRBD1 | TRBJ1-5 | 14 | .
TGTGCCAGCAGCGTTCAGTGGCGGGATACCACCAATGAGCAGTTCTTC | CASSVQWRDTTNEQFF | TRBV9 | . | TRBJ2-1 | 16 | few
TGTGCCAGCAGTTATCGACCCCTTTCTACTTCCGAAAAACTGTTTTTT | CASSYRPLSTSEKLFF | TRBV6-6 | . | TRBJ1-4 | 16 | many
TGTGCCAGCAGCCCTCTCGGGGCGGGTTCGGGTGTGCAGTTCTTC | CASSPLGAGSGVQFF | TRBV9 | . | TRBJ2-1 | 15 | .
TGCGCCAGCAGCCCGCAGAAAGGAGCGGTTGCCACTGAAGCTTTCTTT | CASSPQKGAVATEAFF | TRBV5-1 | . | TRBJ1-1 | 16 | few
TGTGCCAGCAGCCACCGGGACAGAACCTACGAGCAGTACTTC | CASSHRDRTYEQYF | TRBV12-3/TRBV12-4 | TRBD1 | TRBJ2-7 | 14 | many
TGCAGCGTTGAAGGGACAGGGGCGGACTACGAGCAGTACTTC | CSVEGTGADYEQYF | TRBV29-1 | TRBD1 | TRBJ2-7 | 14 | .
TGTGCCAGCAGCTTGGATGGGGTTAATCAGCCCCAGCATTTT | CASSLDGVNQPQHF | TRBV5-4 | . | TRBJ1-5 | 14 | .
TGTGCCAGCAGTTTGACAGGGGGCAACTCTGGAAACACCATATATTTT | CASSLTGGNSGNTIYF | TRBV12-3/TRBV12-4 | TRBD1 | TRBJ1-3 | 16 | many
TGTGCCAGCTCACCACCAGGCGTCCTCCAGGGCCGCACTGAAGCTTTCTTT | CASSPPGVLQGRTEAFF | TRBV18 | . | TRBJ1-1 | 17 | .
TGTGCCAGTTCCAACAGGGTTGCAGAGACCCAGTACTTC | CASSNRVAETQYF | TRBV28 | . | TRBJ2-5 | 13 | many
TGTGCCAGCAGTGGGACAGTTCAGTTAGTCTATGGCTACACCTTC | CASSGTVQLVYGYTF | TRBV2 | . | TRBJ1-2 | 15 | many
TGTGCCAGCAGGGATGACGTGGGGTGGGGTGAGCAGTTCTTC | CASRDDVGWGEQFF | TRBV6-1 | . | TRBJ2-1 | 14 | many
TGTGCCAGCAGCCGAGGGGACAGACAGATGAACGAGCAGTACTTC | CASSRGDRQMNEQYF | TRBV5-4 | TRBD1 | TRBJ2-7 | 15 | few
TGTGCCAGCAGCTCACAGGGCTTGAATGAGCAGTTCTTC | CASSSQGLNEQFF | TRBV11-1 | . | TRBJ2-1 | 13 | many
TGTGCCAGTAGCCAAACTGATGTGACTAGCGGGGGCAATGAGCAGTTCTTC | CASSQTDVTSGGNEQFF | TRBV19 | TRBD2 | TRBJ2-1 | 17 | few
TGCAGTGCTAGCGGGGTCTGGCGAGGATCAAAAACCTACGAGCAGTACTTC | CSASGVWRGSKTYEQYF | TRBV20-1 | . | TRBJ2-7 | 17 | few
TGCAGTGCTAACCAGATGAACACTGAAGCTTTCTTT | CSANQMNTEAFF | TRBV20-1 | . | TRBJ1-1 | 12 | many
TGTGCCAGCAGCCTGCCCCGGGAGGTCGCCAAAAACATTCAGTACTTC | CASSLPREVAKNIQYF | TRBV11-3 | TRBD2 | TRBJ2-4 | 16 | .
TGTGCCAGCAGTTTATCGAGGGGGATTAGGCAGTTCTTC | CASSLSRGIRQFF | TRBV27 | . | TRBJ2-1 | 13 | few
TGTGCCAGCTCACCAGTGACACCTGATTTCGAGCAGTACTTC | CASSPVTPDFEQYF | TRBV18 | . | TRBJ2-7 | 14 | .
TGCGCCAGCAGCCAAGTCATTGGGGCGGTAGGCTATGGCTACACCTTC | CASSQVIGAVGYGYTF | TRBV4-1 | . | TRBJ1-2 | 16 | many
TGTGCCAGCAGGCACGACGTGGCGGACGAAAAACTGTTTTTT | CASRHDVADEKLFF | TRBV7-9 | . | TRBJ1-4 | 14 | .
TGTGCCAGCAGCCAAACATTTGGGACCGTCTATGGCTACACCTTC | CASSQTFGTVYGYTF | TRBV3-1 | . | TRBJ1-2 | 15 | many
TGCAGTGCTAGAGAGGCTAGCGGAAGCCCAGATACGCAGTATTTT | CSAREASGSPDTQYF | TRBV20-1 | TRBD2 | TRBJ2-3 | 15 | many
TGCAGTGCTAGGACCCCTAGTCCCCGGGAGACCCAGTACTTC | CSARTPSPRETQYF | TRBV20-1 | . | TRBJ2-5 | 14 | many
TGTGCCAGCAGCTTAGCGTGGAATCAGCCCCAGCATTTT | CASSLAWNQPQHF | TRBV7-9 | . | TRBJ1-5 | 13 | many
TGTGCCAGCAGCTTCGCCGGGACCCTGCCCCCGAACACCGGGGAGCTGTTTTTT | CASSFAGTLPPNTGELFF | TRBV5-5 | . | TRBJ2-2 | 18 | many
TGTGCCAGCAGCCAAGGGGCAGGGGGGAAATATGGCTACACCTTC | CASSQGAGGKYGYTF | TRBV3-1 | TRBD1 | TRBJ1-2 | 15 | .
TGCGCCAGCAGCAATACAGGGTTTACCTACAATGAGCAGTTCTTC | CASSNTGFTYNEQFF | TRBV5-1 | . | TRBJ2-1 | 15 | .
TGTGCCAGCAGCTTAGTTTCGGGCGGAAACACCATATATTTT | CASSLVSGGNTIYF | TRBV11-2 | . | TRBJ1-3 | 14 | many
TGTGCCAGCAGCCCCCGCCGAACGCCAGGGGGCTACACCTTC | CASSPRRTPGGYTF | TRBV7-2 | . | TRBJ1-2 | 14 | few
TGCGCCAGCAGCCAAGAAGGCTGGGGCAGGGATTCCTACGAGCAGTACTTC | CASSQEGWGRDSYEQYF | TRBV4-1 | . | TRBJ2-7 | 17 | few
TGTGCCAGCAGCCAGGGACTATCCTCCTACAATGAGCAGTTCTTC | CASSQGLSSYNEQFF | TRBV5-5 | TRBD2 | TRBJ2-1 | 15 | many
TGTGCCAGCAGCCCCCGGGCGGGGGGTAAGCAGTACTTC | CASSPRAGGKQYF | TRBV6-2/TRBV6-3 | TRBD2 | TRBJ2-7 | 13 | once